This T cell receptor beta chain was observed in a study of human T cells and chemical hapten exposure (dated by TCRdb to about 2021). In terms of the full investigation: Libraries were pooled for sequencing, and variation in per-sample TCR yields was attributed mainly to small differences in library volumes within the pool. For every blood RNA sample, sequencing covered both the TCR alpha and TCR beta chains. This study followed changes in the peripheral blood TCR repertoire in vivo during primary and secondary sensitization of alopecia patients to the hapten diphenylcyclopropenone (DPC).

The method was RACE. The instrument given in TCRdb is NextSeq 500. During library preparation, unique molecular identifiers were attached to individual cDNA molecules so that TCRs could be counted in a quantitative, reproducible way. The study's own analysis went as follows. A median of about 87,000 TCRs per sample was observed, with a range of about 23,224 to 690,600. V, J and CDR3 annotation of the TCR reads was carried out using the Decombinator software suite. For the PS versus PT1 abundance plots, all samples were subsampled to the same number of TCRs (28,000). TCRs were defined as expanded if absent before sensitization and observed at least eight times at the 2-week time point. Using fastp at Q25 and MiXCR, TCRdb reprocessed the public reads and kept productive beta chains. CDR3 protein duplicates are merged, each entry listing the most common genes and DNA. The V and J calls were determined by TCRdb, not by the authors. Recorded for this sample are roughly 130,000 distinct CDR3 sequences; about 9% of them occurred a single time. Around 1.9% of the sample goes to the ten largest clones.

A distance of 16 bases separates the germline ends of V and J, which lose 3 bases and 0 bases respectively. CDR1 is given as KGHSH and CDR2 as LQKENI, both from the germline V gene. Including the terminal cysteine and phenylalanine, the CDR3 comprises 17 residues. Of the read, only the CDR3 DNA is kept; its 51 bases are in frame from base 1. Findings and caveats that apply to the study as a whole: No change with DPC sensitization was found in the number of TCRs above 1 in 1000 frequency, and no evidence of global repertoire structure alterations was found. Repeated subsampling changed both the strength of the expansion versus patch-test correlation and the threshold at which that correlation became significant.

The time point tag for this specimen amounts to: healthy volunteer bleed at 2 weeks. Total RNA was isolated from unfractionated whole blood collected in Tempus Blood RNA tubes. A handful of healthy volunteers were used as TCR sequencing controls and were bled at day 0, 2 weeks and 6 weeks. Comments on this clonotype: Its antigen has not been determined. Within one base of it there is no much larger clone, and no base qualities were kept.

The chain is made from TRBV18 and TRBJ2-3, and possibly TRBD2, on 5 matching bases. This receptor was identified in a male donor in good health. Some clones in this sample may be carry-over from other donors' samples. Specimen: whole blood. The CDR3 protein is CASSPGLGSGSTDTQYF. The DNA reads as follows: TGTGCCAGCTCACCCGGTTTGGGCAGCGGCAGCACAGATACGCAGTATTTT. Reference TRBV18 and TRBJ2-3 genes cover what lies past the CDR3, so the full variable domain is NAGVMQNPRHLVRRRGQEARLRCSPMKGHSHVYWYRQLPEEGLKFMVYLQKENIIDESGMPKERFSAEFPKEGPSILRIQQVVRGDSAAYFCASSPGLGSGSTDTQYFGPGTRLTVL.